A selection of T cell receptor beta chains follows, all from one sample in a study of cytomegalovirus exposure and HLA in healthy donors. This table comes from immunoSEQ multiplex PCR, and its TCRdb copy is limited to in-frame clones, with some not included. Of about 160,000 clones listed, approximately 80% are singletons. The material sequenced was PBMCs. The receptors here all came from a woman between 40 and 55 years old in good health and CMV-seropositive. CDR3s include the opening cysteine and the closing phenylalanine or tryptophan.

j_gene: TRBJ2-1; v_gene: TRBV7-9; CDR3aa: CAAGRAGSSYNEQFF
j_gene: TRBJ1-2; v_gene: TRBV5-4; CDR3aa: CASSSLTGLDGYTF
j_gene: TRBJ1-2; v_gene: TRBV2; CDR3aa: CATLIGQGSGYTF
j_gene: TRBJ1-2; v_gene: TRBV28; CDR3aa: CASKKRGTGKNYGYTF
j_gene: TRBJ2-5; v_gene: TRBV20-1; CDR3aa: CSANSQETQYF
j_gene: TRBJ2-7; v_gene: TRBV6-5; CDR3aa: CASRRGLAGFYEQYF
j_gene: TRBJ2-5; v_gene: TRBV5-6; CDR3aa: CASSKTGIRETQYF
j_gene: TRBJ1-2; v_gene: TRBV6-1; CDR3aa: CASSVQGGAYGYTF
j_gene: TRBJ1-1; v_gene: TRBV6-5; CDR3aa: CASSSWAPNTEAFF
j_gene: TRBJ2-5; v_gene: TRBV7-7; CDR3aa: CASSRDREETQYF
j_gene: TRBJ2-4; v_gene: TRBV5-4; CDR3aa: CASSPASGVNIQYF
j_gene: TRBJ2-2; v_gene: TRBV7-2; CDR3aa: CASSLVWLAAGELFF
j_gene: TRBJ1-5; v_gene: TRBV6-5; CDR3aa: CASSSRTQGVDQPQHF
j_gene: TRBJ2-7; v_gene: TRBV21-1; CDR3aa: CASSSGREARDEQYF
j_gene: TRBJ1-6; v_gene: TRBV10-3; CDR3aa: CATKMQGANSPLHF
j_gene: TRBJ1-3; v_gene: TRBV6-5; CDR3aa: CASSERGTEF
j_gene: TRBJ2-4; v_gene: TRBV7-9; CDR3aa: CASSLAQAKNIQYF
j_gene: TRBJ2-7; v_gene: TRBV7-6; CDR3aa: CASSVRGSYEQYF
j_gene: TRBJ2-2; v_gene: TRBV7-9; CDR3aa: CASSLAGLVNTGELFF
j_gene: TRBJ2-3; v_gene: TRBV5-4; CDR3aa: CASSLSAGGSGADTQYF
j_gene: TRBJ2-3; v_gene: TRBV5-1; CDR3aa: CASSLVGYASEDTQYF
j_gene: TRBJ2-7; v_gene: TRBV28; CDR3aa: CASSWVGNEQYF
j_gene: TRBJ1-1; v_gene: TRBV30; CDR3aa: CAWSVLDTEAFF
j_gene: TRBJ1-4; v_gene: TRBV28; CDR3aa: CASSFPWTGVIEKLFF
j_gene: TRBJ2-1; v_gene: TRBV7-9; CDR3aa: CASSLGGINEQFF
j_gene: TRBJ2-5; v_gene: TRBV7-9; CDR3aa: CASSQRETQYF
j_gene: TRBJ2-1; v_gene: TRBV11-2; CDR3aa: CASSYDGTSYNEQFF
j_gene: TRBJ1-5; v_gene: TRBV28; CDR3aa: CASSSGTGANQPQHF
j_gene: TRBJ1-1; v_gene: TRBV11-2; CDR3aa: CASSFSGNTEAFF
j_gene: TRBJ1-5; v_gene: TRBV5-8; CDR3aa: CASSLGQENQPQHF
j_gene: TRBJ2-7; v_gene: TRBV7-2; CDR3aa: CASSLVLAGGGEQYF
j_gene: TRBJ2-2; v_gene: TRBV2; CDR3aa: CASSEWAKRTGELFF
j_gene: TRBJ1-6; v_gene: TRBV27; CDR3aa: CASSERTDSPLHF
j_gene: TRBJ2-4; v_gene: TRBV28; CDR3aa: CASSPTENIQYF
j_gene: TRBJ1-5; v_gene: TRBV7-2; CDR3aa: CASSLWIGGGQPQHF
j_gene: TRBJ1-5; v_gene: TRBV19; CDR3aa: CASSIYEGDQPQHF
j_gene: TRBJ1-1; v_gene: TRBV18; CDR3aa: CASSPEQGVNTEAFF
j_gene: TRBJ2-2; v_gene: TRBV28; CDR3aa: CASTSGGGTGELFF
j_gene: TRBJ1-4; v_gene: TRBV2; CDR3aa: CASSETGLSGKLFF
j_gene: TRBJ2-7; v_gene: TRBV7-9; CDR3aa: CASSLDPGQGSYEQYF
j_gene: TRBJ2-7; v_gene: TRBV5-1; CDR3aa: CASSHNRDSLYYEQYF
j_gene: TRBJ2-1; v_gene: TRBV10-3; CDR3aa: CAIRGTGYEQFF
j_gene: TRBJ1-1; v_gene: TRBV7-2; CDR3aa: CASSSLRPGVLGNTEAFF
j_gene: TRBJ1-3; v_gene: TRBV7-2; CDR3aa: CASSFNRNSGNTIYF
j_gene: TRBJ1-3; v_gene: TRBV6-1; CDR3aa: CASSVDSGNTIYF
j_gene: TRBJ2-7; v_gene: TRBV7-8; CDR3aa: CASSFGTATPYEQYF
j_gene: TRBJ2-3; v_gene: TRBV4-2; CDR3aa: CASSQDTSWADTQYF
j_gene: TRBJ1-2; v_gene: TRBV5-8; CDR3aa: CASSRLGYGYTF
j_gene: TRBJ1-3; v_gene: TRBV11-3; CDR3aa: CASRRDSSNSGNTIYF
j_gene: TRBJ1-1; v_gene: TRBV6-1; CDR3aa: CASSEASAGRTEAFF